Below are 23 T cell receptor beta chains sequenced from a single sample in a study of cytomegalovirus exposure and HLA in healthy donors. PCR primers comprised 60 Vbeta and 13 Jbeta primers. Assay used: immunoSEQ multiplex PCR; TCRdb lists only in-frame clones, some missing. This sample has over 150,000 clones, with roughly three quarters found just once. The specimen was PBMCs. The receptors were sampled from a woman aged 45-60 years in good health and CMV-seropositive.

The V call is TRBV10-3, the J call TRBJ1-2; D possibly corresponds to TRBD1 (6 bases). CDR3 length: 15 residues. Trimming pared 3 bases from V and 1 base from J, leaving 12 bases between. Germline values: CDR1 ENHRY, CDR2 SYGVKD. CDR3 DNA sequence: TGTGCCATCAGTGATAACCAGGGGTTTAACTATGGCTACACCTTC. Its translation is CAISDNQGFNYGYTF.

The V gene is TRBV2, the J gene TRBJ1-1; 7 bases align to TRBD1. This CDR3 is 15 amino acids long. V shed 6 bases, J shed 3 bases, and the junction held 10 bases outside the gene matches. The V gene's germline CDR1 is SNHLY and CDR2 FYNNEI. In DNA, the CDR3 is TGTGCCAGCAGAAGGTACCGGCAGGGGGACACTGAAGCTTTCTTT. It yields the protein CASRRYRQGDTEAFF. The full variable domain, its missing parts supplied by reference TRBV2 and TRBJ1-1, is EPEVTQTPSHQVTQMGQEVILRCVPISNHLYFYWYRQILGQKVEFLVSFYNNEISEKSEIFDDQFSVERPDGSNFTLKIRSTKLEDSAMYFCASRRYRQGDTEAFFGQGTRLTVV.

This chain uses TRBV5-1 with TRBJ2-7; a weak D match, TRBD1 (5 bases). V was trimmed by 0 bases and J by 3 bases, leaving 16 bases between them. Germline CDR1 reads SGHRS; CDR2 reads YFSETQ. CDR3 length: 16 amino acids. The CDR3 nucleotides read TGCGCCAGCAGCTTGGATGGGGCTCAACCCAGCTACGAGCAGTACTTC. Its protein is CASSLDGAQPSYEQYF. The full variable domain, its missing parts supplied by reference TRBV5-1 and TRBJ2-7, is KAGVTQTPRYLIKTRGQQVTLSCSPISGHRSVSWYQQTPGQGLQFLFEYFSETQRNKGNFPGRFSGRQFSNSRSEMNVSTLELGDSALYLCASSLDGAQPSYEQYFGPGTRLTVT.

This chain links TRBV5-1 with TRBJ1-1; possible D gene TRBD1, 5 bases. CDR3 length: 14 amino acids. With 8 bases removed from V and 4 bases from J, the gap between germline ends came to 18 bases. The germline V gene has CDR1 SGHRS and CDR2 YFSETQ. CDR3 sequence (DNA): TGCGCCAGTGGGGGGGGAATCACCGGCACTGAAGCTTTCTTT. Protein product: CASGGGITGTEAFF.

The CDR3 sequence is CASSLAPGFNEKLFF. In DNA, the CDR3 is TGTGCCAGCAGCTTGGCGCCCGGGTTTAATGAAAAACTGTTTTTT. The chain carries TRBV5-5 and TRBJ1-4; D not certain. CDR3 size: 15 residues. V was shortened by 0 bases and J by 4 bases, with 10 bases between the two germline ends. Looked up from germline, CDR1 is SGHKS and CDR2 is YYEKEE (reference sequence).

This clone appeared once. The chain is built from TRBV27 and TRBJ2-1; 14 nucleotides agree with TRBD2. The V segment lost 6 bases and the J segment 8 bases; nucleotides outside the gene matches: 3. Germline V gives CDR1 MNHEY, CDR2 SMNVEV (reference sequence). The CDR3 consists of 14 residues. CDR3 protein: CASRGTSGGHEQFF. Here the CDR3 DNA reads TGTGCCAGCAGGGGGACTAGCGGGGGTCATGAGCAGTTCTTC.

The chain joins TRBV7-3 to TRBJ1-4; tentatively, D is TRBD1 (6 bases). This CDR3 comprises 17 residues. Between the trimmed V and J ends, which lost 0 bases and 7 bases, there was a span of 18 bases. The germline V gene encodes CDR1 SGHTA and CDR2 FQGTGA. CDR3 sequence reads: CASSLTCQGWQSEKLFF. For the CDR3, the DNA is TGTGCCAGCAGCTTAACTTGCCAGGGGTGGCAGTCTGAAAAACTGTTTTTT.

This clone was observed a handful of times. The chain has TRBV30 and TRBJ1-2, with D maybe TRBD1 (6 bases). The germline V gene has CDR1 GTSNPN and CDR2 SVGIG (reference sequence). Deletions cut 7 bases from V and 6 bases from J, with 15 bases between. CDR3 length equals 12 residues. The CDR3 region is CAFPRGGNGYTF. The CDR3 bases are TGTGCCTTTCCCAGGGGAGGGAATGGCTACACCTTC.

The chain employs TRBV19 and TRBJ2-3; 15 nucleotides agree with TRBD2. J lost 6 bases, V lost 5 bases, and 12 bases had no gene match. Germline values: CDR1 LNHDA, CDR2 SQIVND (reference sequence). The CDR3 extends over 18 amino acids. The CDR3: CASSGLAGGSPLSDTQYF. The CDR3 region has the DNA TGTGCCAGTAGTGGACTAGCGGGGGGGAGCCCGCTTAGCGATACGCAGTATTTT.

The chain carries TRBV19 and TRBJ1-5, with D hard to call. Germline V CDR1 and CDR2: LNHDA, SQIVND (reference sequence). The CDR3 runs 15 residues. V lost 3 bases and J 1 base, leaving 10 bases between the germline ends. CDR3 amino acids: CASSINGQSNQPQHF. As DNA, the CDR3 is TGTGCCAGTAGTATTAATGGGCAGAGCAATCAGCCCCAGCATTTT. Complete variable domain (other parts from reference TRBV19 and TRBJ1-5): DGGITQSPKYLFRKEGQNVTLSCEQNLNHDAMYWYRQDPGQGLRLIYYSQIVNDFQKGDIAEGYSVSREKKESFPLTVTSAQKNPTAFYLCASSINGQSNQPQHFGDGTRLSIL.

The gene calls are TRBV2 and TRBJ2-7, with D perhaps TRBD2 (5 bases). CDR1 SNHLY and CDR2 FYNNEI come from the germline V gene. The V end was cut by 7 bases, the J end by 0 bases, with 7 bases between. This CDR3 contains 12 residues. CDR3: CASTGDSYEQYF. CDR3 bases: TGTGCCAGCACCGGGGACTCCTACGAGCAGTACTTC.

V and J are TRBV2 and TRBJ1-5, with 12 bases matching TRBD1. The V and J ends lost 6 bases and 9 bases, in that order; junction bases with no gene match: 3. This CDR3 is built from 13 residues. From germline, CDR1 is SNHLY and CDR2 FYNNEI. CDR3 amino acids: CASRGQGAWPQHF. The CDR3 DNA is TGTGCCAGCAGGGGACAGGGGGCTTGGCCCCAGCATTTT.

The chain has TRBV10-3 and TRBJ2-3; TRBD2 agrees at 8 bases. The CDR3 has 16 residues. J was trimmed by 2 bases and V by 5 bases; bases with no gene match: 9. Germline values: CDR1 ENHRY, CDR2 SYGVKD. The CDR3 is CAISIGGGGHTDTQYF. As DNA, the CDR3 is TGTGCCATCAGTATTGGAGGCGGGGGGCACACAGATACGCAGTATTTT.

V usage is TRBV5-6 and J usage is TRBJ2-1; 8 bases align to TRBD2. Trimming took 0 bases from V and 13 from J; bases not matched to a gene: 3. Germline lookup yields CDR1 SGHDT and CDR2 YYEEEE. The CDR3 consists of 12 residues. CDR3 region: CASSLGRGGQFF. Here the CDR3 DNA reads TGTGCCAGCAGCTTGGGTCGGGGGGGCCAGTTCTTC.

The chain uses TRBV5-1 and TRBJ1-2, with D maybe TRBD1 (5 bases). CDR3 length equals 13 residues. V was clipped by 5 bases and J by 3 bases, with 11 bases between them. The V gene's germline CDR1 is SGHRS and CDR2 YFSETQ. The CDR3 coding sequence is TGCGCCAGCAGTTCCAGGGAGGACTATGGCTACACCTTC. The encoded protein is CASSSREDYGYTF.

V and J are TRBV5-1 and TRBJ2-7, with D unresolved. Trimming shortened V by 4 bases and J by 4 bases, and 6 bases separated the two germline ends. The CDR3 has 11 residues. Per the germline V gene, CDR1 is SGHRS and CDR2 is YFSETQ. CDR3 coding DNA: TGCGCCAGCAGCGAGGCGTACGAGCAGTACTTC. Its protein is CASSEAYEQYF.

The CDR3 nucleotides read TGCGCCAGCAGTGAAGGGACAGATGGCTACACCTTC. It encodes CASSEGTDGYTF. This chain uses TRBV10-2 with TRBJ1-2; 7 nucleotides line up with TRBD1. CDR1 and CDR2 from the germline V gene are WSHSY and SAAADI. V was pared by 3 bases and J by 6 bases, with 1 base of the junction left unmatched. The CDR3 has 12 residues.

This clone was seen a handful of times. The CDR3: CASSSPEGDTEAFF. The CDR3 DNA follows: TGTGCCAGCAGCTCGCCTGAGGGGGACACTGAAGCTTTCTTT. The chain combines TRBV7-9 with TRBJ1-1; the D gene is possibly TRBD1 (6 bases). CDR3 length: 14 residues. V was pared by 4 bases and J by 3 bases, with 12 bases between. Germline-derived CDR1 and CDR2 are SEHNR and FQNEAQ (reference sequence).

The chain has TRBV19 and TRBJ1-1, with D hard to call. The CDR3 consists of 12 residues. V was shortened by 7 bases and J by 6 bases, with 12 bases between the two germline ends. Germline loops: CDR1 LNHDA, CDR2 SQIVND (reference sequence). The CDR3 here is CASTPGDAEAFF. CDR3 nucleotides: TGTGCCAGTACCCCCGGGGATGCTGAAGCTTTCTTT. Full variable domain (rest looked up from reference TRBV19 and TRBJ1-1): DGGITQSPKYLFRKEGQNVTLSCEQNLNHDAMYWYRQDPGQGLRLIYYSQIVNDFQKGDIAEGYSVSREKKESFPLTVTSAQKNPTAFYLCASTPGDAEAFFGQGTRLTVV.

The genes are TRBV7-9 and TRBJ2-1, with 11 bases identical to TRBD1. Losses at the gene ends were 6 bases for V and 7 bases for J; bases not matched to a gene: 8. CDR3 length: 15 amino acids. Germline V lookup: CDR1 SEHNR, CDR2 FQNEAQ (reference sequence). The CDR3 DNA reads TGTGCCAGCAGTTCAAGGACAGGGGGCTGGAATGAGCAGTTCTTC. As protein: CASSSRTGGWNEQFF.

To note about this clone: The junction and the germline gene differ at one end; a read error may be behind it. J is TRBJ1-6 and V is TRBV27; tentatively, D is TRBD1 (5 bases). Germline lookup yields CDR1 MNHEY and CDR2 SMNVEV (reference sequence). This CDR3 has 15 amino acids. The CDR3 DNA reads TGTGCCAGCAGTCTACGGGACTCCTATAATTCACCCTTCCACTTT. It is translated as CASSLRDSYNSPFHF.

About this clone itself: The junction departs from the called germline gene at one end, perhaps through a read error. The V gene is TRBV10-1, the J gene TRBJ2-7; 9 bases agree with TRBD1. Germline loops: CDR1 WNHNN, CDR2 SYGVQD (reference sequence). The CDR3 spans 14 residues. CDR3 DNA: TGCGCCAGCAAGGAGGACAGGGGCCCCTACGAGCAGCACTTC. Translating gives CASKEDRGPYEQHF.

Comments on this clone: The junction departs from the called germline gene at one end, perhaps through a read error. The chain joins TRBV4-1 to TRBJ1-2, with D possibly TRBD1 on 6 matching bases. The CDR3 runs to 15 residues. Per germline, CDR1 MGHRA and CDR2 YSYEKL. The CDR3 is CASSPGIQNRDGYTF. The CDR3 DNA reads TGTGCCAGCAGCCCAGGGATCCAAAACAGGGACGGCTACACCTTC.